This section outlines one T cell receptor (beta chain) sequence together with its context. What it recognizes is unknown. TCR beta VDJ and CDR3 profiling used genomic DNA as template. TCRdb processed the reads anew with MiXCR; each CDR3 protein has one entry. The sample lists 260,000 or so distinct CDR3 sequences, around 45% occurring once. Sequenced patients had shown CD8+CD57+ cell expansion by flow cytometry. Severe acquired aplastic anemia affected all patients. The data derive from a study of CD8+CD57+ T cells in acquired aplastic anemia. Background on the study: Sorted cells (CD4+ and CD8+) yielded DNA amounts that averaged around 3.5 ug. Regarding the study as a whole: In common between the patients and the controls were around 29 CD8+ CDR3 sequences. Patients and controls had CD8+ Simpson's diversity values that were not significantly distinct.

This CDR3 has 16 residues. The V and J ends lost 1 base and 4 bases, in that order; junction bases with no gene match: 8. Germline assignment: CDR1 SGDLS and CDR2 YYNGEE. The chain employs TRBV9 and TRBJ1-1, with 9 bases matching TRBD1. The sequence derives from a human donor with aplastic anemia. The sequenced sample was sorted CD4+, CD8+, or CD8+CD57+ T cells (not recorded which) from PBMCs. CDR3 in amino acids: CASSVSGTGQPTEAFF. The CDR3 nucleotides read TGTGCCAGCAGCGTATCCGGGACAGGGCAACCCACTGAAGCTTTCTTT.